One sample yielded the 11 T cell receptor beta chains listed below, sequenced in a study of T cell repertoires in cytomegalovirus infection. These receptors' antigens are unknown. TCRdb reprocessed the reads via MiXCR and lists one record per CDR3 protein. The data contain about 740,000 distinct CDR3 sequences, around 31% of them singletons. The source material was cultured PBMCs, sampled from culture after CMV antigen stimulation. Receptors originate from a human donor in good health (CMV status not recorded). Some clones in this sample may be carry-over from other donors' samples.

This clonotype has ten or more counts. The chain recombines TRBV7-2 with TRBJ2-3; D possibly uses TRBD1 or TRBD2 (5 bases each). This CDR3 has 16 residues. CDR1 and CDR2 from the germline V gene are SGHTA and FQGNSA. V was shortened by 6 bases and J by 1 base, with 17 bases between the two germline ends. The DNA for the CDR3 is TGTGCCAGCAGAAACGGACAACTGGGGGGCACAGATACGCAGTATTTT. Translation gives CASRNGQLGGTDTQYF.

This chain links TRBV7-2 with TRBJ2-3; D gene uncertain. The CDR3 totals 15 residues. Germline V gene data show CDR1 as SGHTA and CDR2 as FQGNSA. Trimming shortened V by 3 bases and J by 1 base, and 11 bases separated the two germline ends. CDR3 DNA: TGTGCCAGCAGCTTTGATAGCACCCGCACAGATACGCAGTATTTT. Protein: CASSFDSTRTDTQYF.

The rearrangement joins TRBV12-3 or TRBV12-4 to TRBJ1-5, with D maybe TRBD1 (5 bases). The V end was cut by 5 bases, the J end by 0 bases, with 14 bases between. There are 16 residues in the CDR3. The CDR3 here is CASSRDGGYSNQPQHF. In nucleotides, the CDR3 is TGTGCCAGCAGTCGGGACGGAGGATATAGCAATCAGCCCCAGCATTTT.

The rearrangement uses TRBV5-1 and TRBJ2-7, with D possibly matching TRBD1 (6 bases). This CDR3 is 14 amino acids long. Germline values: CDR1 SGHRS, CDR2 YFSETQ. V was shortened by 4 bases and J by 3 bases, with 14 bases between the two germline ends. Here the CDR3 reads CASSNLLGGYEQYF. CDR3 in DNA: TGCGCCAGCAGCAACCTCTTAGGGGGCTACGAGCAGTACTTC.

This clonotype was found many times. This chain links TRBV7-2 with TRBJ2-5; TRBD1 might be the D (6 bases). The CDR3 runs 14 residues. CDR1 SGHTA and CDR2 FQGNSA come from the germline V gene. Trimming took off 7 bases at V and 5 bases at J, with 17 bases between the two ends. CDR3 protein: CASTSGPDRETQYF. In nucleotides, the CDR3 is TGTGCCAGCACCTCCGGACCAGACAGGGAGACCCAGTACTTC.

The chain's CDR3 is CASSFQGIPEAFF. The CDR3 nucleotides read TGTGCCAGCAGCTTCCAGGGGATCCCTGAAGCTTTCTTT. The genes are TRBV7-8 and TRBJ1-1, with D perhaps matching TRBD1 (6 bases). The V gene lost 3 bases and the J gene lost 6 bases, with 11 bases spanning the gap. Per germline, CDR1 SGHVS and CDR2 FQNEAQ. The CDR3 totals 13 residues.

The rearrangement links TRBV27 to TRBJ1-6, with a tentative D call TRBD1 (6 bases). V was clipped by 2 bases and J by 4 bases, with 18 bases between them. The germline CDR1 and CDR2 sequences are MNHEY and SMNVEV (reference sequence). This CDR3 has 18 amino acids. DNA of the CDR3: TGTGCCAGCAGTTTAAGGGGTTGGGGGCGGAGTTATAATTCACCCCTCCACTTT. Translation gives CASSLRGWGRSYNSPLHF.

The gene calls are TRBV6-1 and TRBJ2-7; D may be TRBD1 or TRBD2 (5 bases each). CDR1 is MNHNS and CDR2 is SASEGT in the germline V gene. V was shortened by 7 bases and J by 0 bases, with 13 bases between the two germline ends. The CDR3 spans 14 residues. CDR3 in amino acids: CASMGTVSSYEQYF. DNA for the CDR3: TGTGCCAGCATGGGGACGGTAAGCTCCTACGAGCAGTACTTC.

V gene TRBV4-1 combines with J gene TRBJ2-7; possible D gene TRBD2, 6 bases. CDR3 size: 16 residues. The V and J ends lost 2 bases and 0 bases respectively, with 14 bases between them. The germline V gene has CDR1 MGHRA and CDR2 YSYEKL. CDR3 sequence (DNA): TGCGCCAGCAGCCAAAACGAGGCGGGAAGCTCCTACGAGCAGTACTTC. Translated: CASSQNEAGSSYEQYF.

This sequence joins TRBV7-2 and TRBJ2-7; 8 bases fit TRBD1. Germline V gives CDR1 SGHTA, CDR2 FQGNSA. The CDR3 spans 13 residues. V gave up 5 bases and J gave up 6 bases; unmatched junction bases: 6. The CDR3 region has the DNA TGTGCCAGCAGCCTACAGGGGGTCGGCGAGCAGTACTTC. Residues: CASSLQGVGEQYF.

As for this clonotype: One junction end does not reproduce the germline sequence, and a read error may be involved. This sequence joins TRBV6-8 and TRBJ2-3, with unresolved D. The CDR3 runs 15 residues. Per germline, CDR1 MNHGY and CDR2 SAAAGT. The CDR3 nucleotides are TGTGTCAGCAGTTACACATACTTGAACACAGATACGCAGTATTTT. The encoded protein is CVSSYTYLNTDTQYF.